This paragraph reports one T cell receptor beta chain. What it binds is unknown. No patient had received any treatment before thyroid surgery. The sample is drawn from a study of metastatic and nonmetastatic thyroid tumors. TCRdb reanalyzed the PCR reads via MiXCR. Of some 46,000 clones in the sample, about 25% are singletons; the top ten hold roughly 3%. General study points: As reported, TCR beta diversity in blood and tumor was significantly higher in malignant thyroid tumors than in benign nodules.

Trimming stripped 5 bases from V and 4 bases from J, with 17 bases between. Per germline, CDR1 SGHTA and CDR2 FQGNSA. The CDR3 extends over 15 amino acids. What was sequenced was blood. The chain is built from TRBV7-2 and TRBJ1-2, with unresolved D. The source of this sequence is a male donor with papillary thyroid cancer or a benign thyroid nodule (not recorded which). Some clones in this sample may be carry-over from other donors' samples. CDR3 nucleotide sequence: TGTGCCAGCAGCGACTACCTTGAACGGAGCTATGGCTACACCTTC. Translation: CASSDYLERSYGYTF. Variable domain in full (rest from reference TRBV7-2 and TRBJ1-2): GAGVSQSPSNKVTEKGKDVELRCDPISGHTALYWYRQSLGQGLEFLIYFQGNSAPDKSGLPSDRFSAERTGGSVSTLTIQRTQQEDSAVYLCASSDYLERSYGYTFGSGTRLTVV.